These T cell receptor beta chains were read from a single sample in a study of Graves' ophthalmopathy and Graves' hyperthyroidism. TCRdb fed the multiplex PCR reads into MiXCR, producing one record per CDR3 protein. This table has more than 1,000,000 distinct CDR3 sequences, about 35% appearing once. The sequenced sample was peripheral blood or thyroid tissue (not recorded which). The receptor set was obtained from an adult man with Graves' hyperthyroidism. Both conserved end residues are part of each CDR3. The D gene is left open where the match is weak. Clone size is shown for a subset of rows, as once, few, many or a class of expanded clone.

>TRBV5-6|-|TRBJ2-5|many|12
TGTGCCAGCAGCTCGTCCTTAGAGACCCAGTACTTC
CASSSSLETQYF
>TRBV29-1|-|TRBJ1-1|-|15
TGCAGCTTAGGGGTGACATTTTCGAGCAACACTGAAGCTTTCTTT
CSLGVTFSSNTEAFF
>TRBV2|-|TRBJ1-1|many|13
TGTGCCAGCAGTGATAGGGCTAAAACTGAAGCTTTCTTT
CASSDRAKTEAFF
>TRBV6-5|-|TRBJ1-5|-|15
TGTGCCAGCAGACGCGTCCTTGGGGCCGATCAGCCCCAGCATTTT
CASRRVLGADQPQHF
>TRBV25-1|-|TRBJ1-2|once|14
TGTGCCACCAGCCAGGCTGACGGAGACTATGGCTACACCTTC
CATSQADGDYGYTF
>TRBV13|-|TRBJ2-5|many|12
TGTGCCAGCAGCTCAGGTTCCGAGACCCAGTACTTC
CASSSGSETQYF
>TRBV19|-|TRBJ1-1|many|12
TGTGCCAGCAAAGACCCCGGGGCTGAAGCTTTCTTT
CASKDPGAEAFF
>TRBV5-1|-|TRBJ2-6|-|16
TGCGCCAGCAGCTTGGCCCAGGGGTCAGGGGCCAACGTCCTGACTTTC
CASSLAQGSGANVLTF
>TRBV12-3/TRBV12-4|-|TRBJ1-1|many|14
TGTGCCAGCAGTTTGGCAGGAACGAACACTGAAGCTTTCTTT
CASSLAGTNTEAFF
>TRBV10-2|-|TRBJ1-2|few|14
TGCGCCAGCAGTGAGCCGGACAGACTCTATGGCTACACCTTC
CASSEPDRLYGYTF
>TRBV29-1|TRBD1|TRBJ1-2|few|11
TGCAGTCCACAGGGGAACTATGGCTACACCTTC
CSPQGNYGYTF
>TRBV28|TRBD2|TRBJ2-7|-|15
TGTGCCAGCAGTTTTTACTTAGCGGGAGGCGGTGAGCAGTACTTC
CASSFYLAGGGEQYF
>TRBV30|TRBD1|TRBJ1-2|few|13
TGTGCCGTTCTACAGGGGGCGTACTATGGCTACACCTTC
CAVLQGAYYGYTF
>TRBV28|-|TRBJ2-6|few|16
TGTGCCAGCACGCGGGACACAAGGAGGGGGGCCAACGTCCTGACTTTC
CASTRDTRRGANVLTF
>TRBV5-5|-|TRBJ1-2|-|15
TGTGCCAGCAGCTTGGTATTAGGGATGGAGGGTCGCTACACCTTC
CASSLVLGMEGRYTF
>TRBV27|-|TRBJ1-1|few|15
TGTGCCAGCAGTCCCGCTCGGGGGGGGCTCACTGAAGCTTTCTTT
CASSPARGGLTEAFF
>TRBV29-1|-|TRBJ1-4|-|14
TGCAGCGTGTCGGGACTAGCGGCTAATGAAAAACTGTTTTTT
CSVSGLAANEKLFF
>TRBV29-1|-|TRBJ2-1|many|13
TGCAGCGTTGAGGAGGCTCCCTACAATGAGCAGTTCTTC
CSVEEAPYNEQFF
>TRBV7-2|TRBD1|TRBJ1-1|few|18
TGTGCCAGCAGCCAAGACCCAACAGGGGGGCTTTCAGGGGCTGAAGCTTTCTTT
CASSQDPTGGLSGAEAFF
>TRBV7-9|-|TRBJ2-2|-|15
TGTGCCAGCAGCTTATACAGAGATAACACCGGGGAGCTGTTTTTT
CASSLYRDNTGELFF
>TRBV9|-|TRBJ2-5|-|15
TGTGCCAGCAGCGTAGATGGAGTAACGGAAGAGACCCAGTACTTC
CASSVDGVTEETQYF
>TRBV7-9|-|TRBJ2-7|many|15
TGTGCCAGCAGCTCGTATATCGGGACTCCTAACGAGCAGTACTTC
CASSSYIGTPNEQYF
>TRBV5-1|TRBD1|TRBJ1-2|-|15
TGCGCCAGCAGATTTCACCTACAGGGGAACTATGGCTACACCTTC
CASRFHLQGNYGYTF
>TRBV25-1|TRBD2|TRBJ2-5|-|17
TGTGCCAGCAGTGCTAGTCTGGGACTAGCGGGCCTGGAGACCCAGTACTTC
CASSASLGLAGLETQYF
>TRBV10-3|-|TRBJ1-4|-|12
TGTGCCATCAGGGACAGAAATGAAAAACTGTTTTTT
CAIRDRNEKLFF
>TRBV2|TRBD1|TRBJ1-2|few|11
TGTGCCAGCAGCGACTTTGGGACAGCAAGCTTC
CASSDFGTASF
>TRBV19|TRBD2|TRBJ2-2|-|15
TGTGCCAGTACCGGGAGGGGGGCATGGACCGGGGAGCTGTTTTTT
CASTGRGAWTGELFF
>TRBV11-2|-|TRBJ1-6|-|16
TGTGCCAGCAGCGACTTGTTGGGGAACGGCGGTTCACCCCTCCACTTT
CASSDLLGNGGSPLHF
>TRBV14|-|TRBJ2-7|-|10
TGTGACAGGAGCTCCTACGAGCAGTACTTC
CDRSSYEQYF
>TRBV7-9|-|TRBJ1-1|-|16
TGTGCCAGCAAAAGGGTCCTCGGGGGCGCCGTCACTGAAGCTTTCTTT
CASKRVLGGAVTEAFF
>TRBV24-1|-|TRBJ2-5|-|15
TGTGCCACCAGTAGTTTCGGTTGGGGGCGGGAGACCCAGTACTTC
CATSSFGWGRETQYF
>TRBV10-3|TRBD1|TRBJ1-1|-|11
TGTGCCATCAACGCGGGACAGGGGTGGTCCTTT
CAINAGQGWSF
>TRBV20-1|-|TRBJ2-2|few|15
TGCAGTGCTACCCGCGTCGGAAAGTTCACCGGGGAGCTGTTTTTT
CSATRVGKFTGELFF
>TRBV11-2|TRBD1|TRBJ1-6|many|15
TGTGCCAGCAGCTTGGGGACAGAGCATAATTCACCCCTCCACTTT
CASSLGTEHNSPLHF
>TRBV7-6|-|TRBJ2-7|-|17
TGTGCCAGCAGCTTAGGGGGCACCGGGACAAGGGGGTACGAGCAGTACTTC
CASSLGGTGTRGYEQYF
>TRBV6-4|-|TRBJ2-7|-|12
TGTGCCAGCAGTCCCTTCAGGTACGAGCAGTACTTC
CASSPFRYEQYF
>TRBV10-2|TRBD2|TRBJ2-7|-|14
TGCGCCAGCAGTGGGACTAGCGGGTTCTACGAGCAGTACTTC
CASSGTSGFYEQYF
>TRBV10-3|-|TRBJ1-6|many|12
TGTGCCATCAGTGAACCCAATTCACCCCTCCACTTT
CAISEPNSPLHF
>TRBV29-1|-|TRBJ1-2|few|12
TGCAGCGCTTCGGGGGGGAACACTGGCTACACCTTC
CSASGGNTGYTF
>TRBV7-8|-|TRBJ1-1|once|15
TGTGCCAGCAGCTTAGCGGGGGGAACGCGTGCTGAAGCTTTCTTT
CASSLAGGTRAEAFF
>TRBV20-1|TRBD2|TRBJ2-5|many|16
TGCAGTGCTAGAGATCTCCGGACTAGCGGCCAAGAGACCCAGTACTTC
CSARDLRTSGQETQYF
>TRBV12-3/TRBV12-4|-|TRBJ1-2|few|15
TGTGCCAGCAGACTTAGTGGGGGACCTAACTATGGCTACACCTTC
CASRLSGGPNYGYTF
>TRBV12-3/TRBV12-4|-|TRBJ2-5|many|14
TGTGCCAGCAGCCGGGGGACAGCACAAGAGACCCAGTACTTC
CASSRGTAQETQYF
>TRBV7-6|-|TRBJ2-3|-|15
TGTGCCAGCAGCTTGCTTCGGTCTAGCACAGATACGCAGTATTTT
CASSLLRSSTDTQYF
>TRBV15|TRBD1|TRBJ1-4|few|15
TGTGCCACCAGCAGAGAACAGGGGGCTGTAGGAAAACTGTTTTTT
CATSREQGAVGKLFF
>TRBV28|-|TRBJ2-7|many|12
TGTGCCAGCAGTGCCACCACCTACGAGCAGTACTTC
CASSATTYEQYF
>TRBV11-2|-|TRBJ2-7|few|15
TGTGCCAGCAGCTCGCCTTCGCGGACCAACTACGAGCAGTACTTC
CASSSPSRTNYEQYF
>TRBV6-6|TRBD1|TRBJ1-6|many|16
TGTGCCAGCAGTTTGGGACAGGGGATCGTGTATTCACCCCTCCACTTT
CASSLGQGIVYSPLHF
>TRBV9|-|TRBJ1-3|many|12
TGTGCCAGCAGCGTGGGAGGAAACACCATATATTTT
CASSVGGNTIYF